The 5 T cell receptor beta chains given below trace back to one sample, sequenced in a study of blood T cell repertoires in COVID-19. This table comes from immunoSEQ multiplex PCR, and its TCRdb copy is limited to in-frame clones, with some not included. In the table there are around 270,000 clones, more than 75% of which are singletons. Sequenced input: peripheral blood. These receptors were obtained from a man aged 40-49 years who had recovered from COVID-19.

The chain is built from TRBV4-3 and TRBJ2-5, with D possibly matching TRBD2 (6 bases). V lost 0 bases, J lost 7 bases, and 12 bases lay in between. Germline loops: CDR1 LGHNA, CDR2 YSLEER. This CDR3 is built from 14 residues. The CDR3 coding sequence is TGCGCCAGCAGCCAAGAGGCCGGGAGAGGGACCCAGTACTTC. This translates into CASSQEAGRGTQYF.

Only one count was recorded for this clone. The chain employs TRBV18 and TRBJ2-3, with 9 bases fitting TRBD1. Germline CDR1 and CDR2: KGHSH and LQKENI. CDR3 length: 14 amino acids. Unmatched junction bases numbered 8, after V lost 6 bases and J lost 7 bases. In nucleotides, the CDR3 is TGTGCCAGCTCCCCCGGGGACAGGGTTCATACGCAGTATTTT. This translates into CASSPGDRVHTQYF.

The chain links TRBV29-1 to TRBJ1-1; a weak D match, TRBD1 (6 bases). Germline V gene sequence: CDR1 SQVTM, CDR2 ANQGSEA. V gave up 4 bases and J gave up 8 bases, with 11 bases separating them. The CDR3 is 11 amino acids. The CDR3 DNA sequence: TGCAGCGTTGGGGACACCGGGGAAGCTTTCTTT. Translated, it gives CSVGDTGEAFF.

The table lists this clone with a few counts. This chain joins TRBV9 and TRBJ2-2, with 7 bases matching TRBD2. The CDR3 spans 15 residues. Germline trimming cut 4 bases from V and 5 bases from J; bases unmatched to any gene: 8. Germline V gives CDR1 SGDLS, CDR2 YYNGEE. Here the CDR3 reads CASSSPLGGTGELFF. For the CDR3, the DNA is TGTGCCAGCAGCTCCCCGTTGGGGGGGACCGGGGAGCTGTTTTTT.

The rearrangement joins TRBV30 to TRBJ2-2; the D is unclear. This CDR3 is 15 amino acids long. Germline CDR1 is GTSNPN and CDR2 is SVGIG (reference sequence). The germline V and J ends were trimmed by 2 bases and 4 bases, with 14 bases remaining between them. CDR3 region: CAWSPYARSTGELFF. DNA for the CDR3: TGTGCCTGGAGTCCCTATGCGAGGAGCACCGGGGAGCTGTTTTTT.